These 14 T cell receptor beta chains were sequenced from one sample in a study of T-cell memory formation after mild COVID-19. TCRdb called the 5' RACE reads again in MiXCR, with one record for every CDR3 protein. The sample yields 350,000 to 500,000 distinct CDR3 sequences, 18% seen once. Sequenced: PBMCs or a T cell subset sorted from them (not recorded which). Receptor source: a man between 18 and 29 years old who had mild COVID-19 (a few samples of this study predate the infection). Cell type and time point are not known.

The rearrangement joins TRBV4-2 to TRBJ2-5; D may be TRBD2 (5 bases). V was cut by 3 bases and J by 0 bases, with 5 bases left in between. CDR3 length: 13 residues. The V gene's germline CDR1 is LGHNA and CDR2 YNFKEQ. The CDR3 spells CASSQDYQETQYF. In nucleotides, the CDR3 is TGTGCCAGCAGCCAGGACTACCAAGAGACCCAGTACTTC.

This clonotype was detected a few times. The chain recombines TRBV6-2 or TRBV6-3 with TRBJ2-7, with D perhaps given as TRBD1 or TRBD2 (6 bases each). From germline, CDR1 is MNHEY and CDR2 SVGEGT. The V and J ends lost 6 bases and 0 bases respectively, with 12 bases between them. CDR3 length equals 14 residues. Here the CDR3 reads CASRQGLDSYEQYV. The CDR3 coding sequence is TGTGCCAGCAGACAGGGACTGGACTCCTACGAGCAGTACGTC.

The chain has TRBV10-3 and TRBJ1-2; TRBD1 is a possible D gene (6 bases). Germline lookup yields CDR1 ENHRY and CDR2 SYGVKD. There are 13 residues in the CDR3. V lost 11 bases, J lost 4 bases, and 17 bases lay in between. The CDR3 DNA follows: TGTGCCGCCTTACGGACAGATTCCTATGGCTACACCTTC. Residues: CAALRTDSYGYTF.

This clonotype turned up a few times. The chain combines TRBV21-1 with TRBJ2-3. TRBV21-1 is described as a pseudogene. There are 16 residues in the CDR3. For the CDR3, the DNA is TGTGCCAGCAGCAAAGCGCAGGAAGGAGGCACAGATACGCAGTATTTT. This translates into CASSKAQEGGTDTQYF.

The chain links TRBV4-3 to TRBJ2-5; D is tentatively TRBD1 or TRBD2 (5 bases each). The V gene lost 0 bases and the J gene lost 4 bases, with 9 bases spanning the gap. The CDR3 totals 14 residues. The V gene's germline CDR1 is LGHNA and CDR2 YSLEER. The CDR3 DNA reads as TGCGCCAGCAGCCAAGAAGGGACGGGAGAGACCCAGTACTTC. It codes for CASSQEGTGETQYF.

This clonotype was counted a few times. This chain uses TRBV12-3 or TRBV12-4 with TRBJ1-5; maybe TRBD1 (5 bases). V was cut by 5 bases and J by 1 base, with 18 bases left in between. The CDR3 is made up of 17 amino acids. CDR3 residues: CASSPRGGGSSNQPQHF. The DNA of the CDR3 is TGTGCCAGCAGTCCTCGGGGTGGGGGTTCGAGCAATCAGCCCCAGCATTTT.

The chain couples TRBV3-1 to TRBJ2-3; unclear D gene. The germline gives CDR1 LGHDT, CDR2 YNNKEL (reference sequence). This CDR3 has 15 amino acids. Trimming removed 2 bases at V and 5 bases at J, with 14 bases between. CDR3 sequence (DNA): TGTGCCAGCAGCCAACTCCGGACCGCCATAGATACGCAGTATTTT. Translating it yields CASSQLRTAIDTQYF.

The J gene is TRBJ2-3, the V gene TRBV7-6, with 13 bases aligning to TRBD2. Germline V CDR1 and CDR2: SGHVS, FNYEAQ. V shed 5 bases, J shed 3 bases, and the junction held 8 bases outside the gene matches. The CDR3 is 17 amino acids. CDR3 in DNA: TGTGCCAGCAGCCCCAGGACTAGCGGGGGAGGAACAGATACGCAGTATTTT. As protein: CASSPRTSGGGTDTQYF.

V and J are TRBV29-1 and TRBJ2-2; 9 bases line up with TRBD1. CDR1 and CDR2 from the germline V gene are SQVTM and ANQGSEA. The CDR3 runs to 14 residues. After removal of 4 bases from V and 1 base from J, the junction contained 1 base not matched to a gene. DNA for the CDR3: TGCAGCGTTGGGGGACAGGGGAACACCGGGGAGCTGTTTTTT. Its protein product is CSVGGQGNTGELFF.

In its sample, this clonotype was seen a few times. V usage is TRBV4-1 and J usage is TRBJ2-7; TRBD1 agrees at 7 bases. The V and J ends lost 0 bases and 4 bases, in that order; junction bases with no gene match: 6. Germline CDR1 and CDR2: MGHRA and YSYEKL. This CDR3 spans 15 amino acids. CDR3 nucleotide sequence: TGCGCCAGCAGCCAAGATCTTTACAGGGGTTACGAGCAGTACGTC. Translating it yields CASSQDLYRGYEQYV.

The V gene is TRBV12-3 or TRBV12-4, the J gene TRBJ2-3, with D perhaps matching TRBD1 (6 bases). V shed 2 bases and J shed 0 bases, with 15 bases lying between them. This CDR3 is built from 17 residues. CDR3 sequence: CASSLLRTATSTDTQYF. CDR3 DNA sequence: TGTGCCAGCAGTTTACTTAGGACAGCCACTAGCACAGATACGCAGTATTTT.

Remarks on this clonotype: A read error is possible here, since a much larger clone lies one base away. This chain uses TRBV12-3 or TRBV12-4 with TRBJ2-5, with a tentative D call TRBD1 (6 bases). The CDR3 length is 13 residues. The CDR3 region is CASSFSGEETKYF. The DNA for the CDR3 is TGTGCCAGCAGTTTCTCAGGGGAAGAGACCAAGTACTTC.

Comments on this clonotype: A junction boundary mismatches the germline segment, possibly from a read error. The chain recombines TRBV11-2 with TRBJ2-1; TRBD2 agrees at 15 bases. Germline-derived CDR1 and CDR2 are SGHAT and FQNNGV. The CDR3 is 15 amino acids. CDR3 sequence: CASTPRTSGGAKGVF. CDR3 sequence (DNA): TGTGCCAGCACACCCCGGACTAGCGGGGGGGCCAAGGGGGTCTTC.

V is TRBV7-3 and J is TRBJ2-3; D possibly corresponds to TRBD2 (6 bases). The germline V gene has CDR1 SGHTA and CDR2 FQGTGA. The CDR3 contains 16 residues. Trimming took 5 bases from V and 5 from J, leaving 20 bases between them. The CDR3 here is CASSQHPKSGGDTQYF. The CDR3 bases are TGTGCCAGCAGCCAACACCCCAAGTCCGGGGGAGATACGCAGTATTTT.